Listed here is a single T cell receptor (beta chain). The antigen remains undetermined. The sample originates from a study of cytomegalovirus exposure and HLA in healthy donors. Study-level results: Several of the most significant clusters were apparently associated with common viral pathogens in a later analysis. Cytomegalovirus-associated status was assigned to fewer than 200 TCR beta chains.

Amplification used 60 Vbeta primers and 13 Jbeta primers. The data were produced by immunoSEQ multiplex PCR, yet TCRdb's version contains in-frame clones alone and is incomplete. The sample records some 150,000 clones, 70% to 80% being singletons. V lost 5 bases to trimming and J lost 3 bases, with 10 bases between them. The CDR3 totals 13 residues. CDR1 and CDR2 (germline): SEHNR, FQNEAQ (reference sequence). Sequencing was carried out using PBMCs. V usage is TRBV7-9 and J usage is TRBJ1-1; D possibly corresponds to TRBD1 (5 bases). The TCR comes from a woman between 40 and 55 years old in good health and CMV-seronegative. CDR3 bases: TGTGCCAGCAGCCAACAGGAATACACTGAAGCTTTCTTT. It translates to CASSQQEYTEAFF.